What follows describes a single T cell receptor beta chain. This clone was found a few times. Its antigen has not been determined. Per-base quality was not reported, and no clone a single base away is much larger than it. Taken from the germline V gene, the CDR1 and CDR2 loops are SNHLY and FYNNEI. Inclusive of the bounding cysteine and phenylalanine, the CDR3 is 13 residues long. Just the 39-base CDR3 DNA is kept, in frame starting at base 1. The germline ends are 13 bases apart after V is trimmed by 8 bases and J by 2 bases. TCRbeta CDR3 regions were amplified from genomic DNA using the immunoSEQ Assay, a bias-controlled multiplex PCR. Concerning the study's data processing: Within the assay, amplification of reference gene primers was used to estimate how many nucleated cells each sample contained. To quantify the absolute abundance of each unique TCRbeta CDR3 rearrangement, sequence reads were collapsed and filtered. For each sample, productive Simpson clonality was calculated as the square root of Simpson's diversity index over productive rearrangements. TCRdb provides this immuneACCESS table in a form limited to in-frame rearrangements. Some clones are lacking; in checked studies, under half of them reflect an unresolved V gene, and why the rest are absent is not known. From that table come the V and J calls and clone size; the DNA was used to work out D and trimming. The sample data list 25,000 to 35,000 clones, and roughly nine tenths of these were observed just once. Of the sample, roughly 28% is held by the ten largest clones.

Collaborating institutions collected whole blood in K2EDTA tubes following their own protocols. For TCRbeta analysis, collaborators shipped samples in one of three forms: frozen whole blood, isolated PBMCs, or DNA extracted from either of those sample types. The sample is drawn from a study of blood T cell repertoires in COVID-19 (TCRdb year 2020). As for the study more broadly: Collaborator samples came from the United States, Italy and Spain and covered acute and convalescent phases of COVID-19. The prospective study material was composed of cDNA or gDNA derived from T cells, B-cell-depleted T cells, or PBMCs. The repertoires were made available in a free public database intended to serve as a resource for research on the immune response to SARS-CoV-2. Subjects who had been exposed to COVID-19, were actively infected with it, or had recovered from it provided the deeply sampled blood TCRbeta repertoires that made up the dataset. Where HLA class I and class II types were available, the types were taken from metadata supplied by the sample provider, not from assay-based typing. Sample metadata almost always included a de-identified subject ID, COVID-19 status, age in years and sex. Samples came from the ongoing ImmuneRACE study (first 160 participants) plus 1,254 subjects from 6 global collaborators.

What the study reported, not specific to this receptor: How much clinical and demographic metadata was included differed by source and by participant, and the metadata was provided uncurated.

The specimen was peripheral blood. This receptor was identified in a man at least 80 years old with acute or convalescent COVID-19. Recombination linked TRBV2 to TRBJ2-7; the D segment could be TRBD2, given 6 matching bases. The CDR3 here reads CASGNSGPYEQYF. The bases are TGTGCCAGCGGAAATAGCGGTCCCTACGAGCAGTACTTC.